The present T cell receptor (beta chain) was sequenced within a study of blood T cell repertoires in COVID-19 (dated by TCRdb to about 2020). With regard to the full study: Collaborator samples came from the United States, Italy and Spain and covered acute and convalescent phases of COVID-19. The prospective study material was composed of cDNA or gDNA derived from T cells, B-cell-depleted T cells, or PBMCs. Deeply sampled blood TCRbeta repertoires from subjects exposed to, actively infected with, or recovered from COVID-19 were included in the dataset. A freely available public database, intended as a resource for researchers studying the immune response to SARS-CoV-2, is where the repertoires were released. The samples were drawn from two sources: the first 160 participants of the ongoing ImmuneRACE study, and 950 to 1,500 subjects contributed by 6 global collaborators. The sample metadata nearly always contained a de-identified subject ID, COVID-19 status, age in years and sex. Where available, HLA class I and class II types were taken from metadata supplied by the sample provider and were not determined by assay-based typing.

The collaborating institutions used their own protocols to collect whole blood in K2EDTA tubes. Collaborator samples were shipped for TCRbeta analysis as frozen whole blood, isolated PBMCs, or DNA extracted from either sample type. Summary of the overall study and its limitations: The amount of clinical and demographic metadata varied by source and participant and was provided uncurated.

Of note for this clone: Its specific antigen is unknown. No clone much larger than this one lies a single base away; base qualities are absent.

TCRbeta CDR3 regions were amplified from genomic DNA using the immunoSEQ Assay, a bias-controlled multiplex PCR. On the study's bioinformatics: The number of nucleated cells in each sample was estimated by amplification of reference gene primers within the assay. Sequence reads were collapsed and filtered to measure the absolute abundance of every unique TCRbeta CDR3 rearrangement. For each sample, productive Simpson clonality was calculated as the square root of Simpson's diversity index across productive rearrangements. This immuneACCESS table, as held by TCRdb, lists in-frame sequences with V and J called but not all clones. Of the missing ones, under half trace to an unresolved V gene in checked studies; the others have no known cause. V and J calls and clone size follow that table, whereas D and trimming were derived from the DNA. Present in this sample are approximately 170,000 clones, around 74% of which were seen just once. Together, the top ten hold around 3% of the sample.

Sequencing was done on a sample of peripheral blood. The TCR was taken from a woman of 80 years or more with acute or convalescent COVID-19.

The CDR3 protein is CASSVMGTVYEQYF. Read as DNA, the sequence is TGTGCCAGCAGCGTAATGGGGACAGTCTACGAGCAGTACTTC. The chain employs TRBV9 and TRBJ2-7; 7 central bases correspond to TRBD1. From V the trimming removes 1 base and from J it removes 3 bases, while the gene matches leave 4 bases of the junction unaccounted for. Reading the germline V gene gives CDR1 SGDLS and CDR2 YYNGEE. The CDR3 sequence holds 14 residues, the cysteine and phenylalanine included. The only DNA kept is the CDR3, 42 bases in frame from the first base.